This TCR beta chain was identified in a study of tumor-infiltrating lymphocytes in primary liver carcinoma. Study observations and caveats: Blood's top-250-clone fraction was significantly lower than that of tumors (p = 0.039). Paired tumor-adjacent and tumor-blood samples overlapped less than tumor region pairs did.

Details on this clonotype: Its antigen is still unknown. At one end, the junction sequence differs from germline, possibly due to a read error.

The input was 500 ng total RNA; TCR beta cDNA was made from it with a constant-region primer. Construction of TCR beta libraries relied on three successive nested multiplex PCR rounds employing slightly modified ARM-PCR. The first two PCR rounds used TRBV1-TRBV30 forward primers with a C-beta reverse primer, approximately 11 cycles each. TCRdb recomputed calls from the multiplex PCR reads with MiXCR, one row per CDR3 protein. The sample carries about 30,000 distinct CDR3 sequences, around two thirds recorded once. Co-extraction of RNA and DNA was performed on about 19-30 mg of unsorted bulk tissue. Uniformly, tumor samples exhibited a viable tumor cell fraction exceeding 85%. CDR3 length equals 17 residues. The germline CDR1 and CDR2 sequences are MDHEN and SYDVKM.

The chain recombines TRBV28 with TRBJ2-3, with 8 positions matching TRBD1. The sequence was collected from a woman aged 25-40 years with primary liver carcinoma and hepatitis B virus infection. Sequenced sample: liver tumor tissue from sampling region 3. Documented subset: tumor region T3, left-lateral pole. Here the CDR3 DNA reads TGTGCCAGCAGTGCAATCCAGGGGGCAGGCAGCGTAGATACGCTGTATTTT. This encodes CASSAIQGAGSVDTLYF.